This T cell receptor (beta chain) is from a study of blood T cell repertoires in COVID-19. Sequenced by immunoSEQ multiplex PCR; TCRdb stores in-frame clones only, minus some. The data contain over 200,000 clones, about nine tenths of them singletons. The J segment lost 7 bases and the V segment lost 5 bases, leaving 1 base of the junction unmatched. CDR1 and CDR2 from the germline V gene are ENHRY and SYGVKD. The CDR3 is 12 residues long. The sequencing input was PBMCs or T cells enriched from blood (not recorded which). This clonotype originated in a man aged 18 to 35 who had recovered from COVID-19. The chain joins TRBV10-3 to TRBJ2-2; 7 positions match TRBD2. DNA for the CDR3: TGTGCCATCAGTAGGACTAGCGGGGAGCTGTTTTTT. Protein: CAISRTSGELFF.